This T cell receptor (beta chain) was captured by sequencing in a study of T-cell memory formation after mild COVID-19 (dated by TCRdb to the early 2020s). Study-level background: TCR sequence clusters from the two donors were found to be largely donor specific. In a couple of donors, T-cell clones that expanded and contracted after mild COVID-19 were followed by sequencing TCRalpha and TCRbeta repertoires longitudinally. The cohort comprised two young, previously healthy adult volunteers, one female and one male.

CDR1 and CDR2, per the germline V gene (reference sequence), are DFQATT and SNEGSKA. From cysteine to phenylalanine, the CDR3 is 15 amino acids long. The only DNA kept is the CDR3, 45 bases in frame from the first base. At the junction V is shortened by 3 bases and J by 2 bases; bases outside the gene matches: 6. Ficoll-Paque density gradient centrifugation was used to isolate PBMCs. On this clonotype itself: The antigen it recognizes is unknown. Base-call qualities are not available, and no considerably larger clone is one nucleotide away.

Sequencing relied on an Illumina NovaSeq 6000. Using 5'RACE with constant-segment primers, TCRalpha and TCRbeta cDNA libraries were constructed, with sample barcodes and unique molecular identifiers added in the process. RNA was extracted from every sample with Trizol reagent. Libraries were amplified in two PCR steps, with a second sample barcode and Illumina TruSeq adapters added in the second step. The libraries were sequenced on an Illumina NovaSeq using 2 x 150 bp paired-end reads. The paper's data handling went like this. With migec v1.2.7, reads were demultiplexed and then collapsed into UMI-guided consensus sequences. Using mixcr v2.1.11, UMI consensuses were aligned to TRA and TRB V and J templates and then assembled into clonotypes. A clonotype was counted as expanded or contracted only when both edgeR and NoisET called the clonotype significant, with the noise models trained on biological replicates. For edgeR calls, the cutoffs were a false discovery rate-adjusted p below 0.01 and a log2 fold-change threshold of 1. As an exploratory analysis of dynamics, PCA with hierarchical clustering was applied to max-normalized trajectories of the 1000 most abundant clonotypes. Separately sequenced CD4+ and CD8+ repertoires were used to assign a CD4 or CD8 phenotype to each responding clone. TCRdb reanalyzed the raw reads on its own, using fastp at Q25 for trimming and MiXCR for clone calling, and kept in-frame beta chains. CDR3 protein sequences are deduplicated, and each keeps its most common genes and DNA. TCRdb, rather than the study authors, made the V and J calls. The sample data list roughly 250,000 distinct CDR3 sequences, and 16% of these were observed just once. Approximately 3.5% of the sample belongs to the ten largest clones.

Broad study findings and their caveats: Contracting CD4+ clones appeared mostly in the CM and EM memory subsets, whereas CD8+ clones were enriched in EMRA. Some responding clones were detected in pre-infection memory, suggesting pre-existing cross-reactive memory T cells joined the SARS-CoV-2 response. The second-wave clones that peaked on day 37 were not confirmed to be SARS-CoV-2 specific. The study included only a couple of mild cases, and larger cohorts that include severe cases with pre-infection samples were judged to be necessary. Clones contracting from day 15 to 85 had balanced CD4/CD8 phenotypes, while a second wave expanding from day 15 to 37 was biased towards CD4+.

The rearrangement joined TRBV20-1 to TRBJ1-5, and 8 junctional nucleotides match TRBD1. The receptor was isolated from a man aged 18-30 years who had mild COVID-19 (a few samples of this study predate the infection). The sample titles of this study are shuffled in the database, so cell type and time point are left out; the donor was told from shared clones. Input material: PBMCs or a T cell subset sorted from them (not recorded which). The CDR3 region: CSARDRVVGNQPQHF. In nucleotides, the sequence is TGCAGTGCTAGGGACAGGGTAGTAGGCAATCAGCCCCAGCATTTT.